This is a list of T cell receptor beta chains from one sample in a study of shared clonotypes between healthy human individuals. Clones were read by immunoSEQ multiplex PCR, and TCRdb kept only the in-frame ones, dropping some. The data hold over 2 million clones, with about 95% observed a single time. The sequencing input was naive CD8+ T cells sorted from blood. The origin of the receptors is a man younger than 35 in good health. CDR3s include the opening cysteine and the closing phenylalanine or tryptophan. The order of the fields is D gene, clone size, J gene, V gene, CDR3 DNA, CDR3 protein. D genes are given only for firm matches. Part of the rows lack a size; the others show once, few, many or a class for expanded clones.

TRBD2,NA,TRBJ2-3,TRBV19,TGTGCCAGTAGTAATCTAGCGGGAGGAGATACGCAGTATTTT,CASSNLAGGDTQYF
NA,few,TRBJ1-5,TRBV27,TGTGCCAGCAGTCCCGCAGGGAGTCAGCCCCAGCATTTT,CASSPAGSQPQHF
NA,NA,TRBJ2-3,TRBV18,TGTGCCAGCTCACCACCTACTGGTGCTAGCACAGATACGCAGTATTTT,CASSPPTGASTDTQYF
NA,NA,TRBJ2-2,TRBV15,TGTGCCACCAGCAGAGATCACGGTTACACCGGGGAGCTGTTTTTT,CATSRDHGYTGELFF
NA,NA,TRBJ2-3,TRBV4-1,TGCGCCAGCAGCCAAGAGGACGAAGATACGCAGTATTTT,CASSQEDEDTQYF
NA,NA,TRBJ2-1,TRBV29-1,TGCAGCGTCGCCCAGCAAAAAATCAATGAGCAGTTCTTC,CSVAQQKINEQFF
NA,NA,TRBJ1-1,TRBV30,TGTGCCTGGAGGCGGAACACTGAAGCTTTCTTT,CAWRRNTEAFF
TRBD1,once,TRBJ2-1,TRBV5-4,TGTGCCAGCAGCTTGGGACAGGGAGAGCTTGAGCAGTTCTTC,CASSLGQGELEQFF
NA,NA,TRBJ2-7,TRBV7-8,TGTGCCAGCAGCCGATTACAGGGAAACTCCTACGAGCAGTACTTC,CASSRLQGNSYEQYF
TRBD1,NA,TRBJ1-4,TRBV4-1,TGCGCCAGCAGCCCCCGACAGGGGGCATCTAATGAAAAACTGTTTTTT,CASSPRQGASNEKLFF
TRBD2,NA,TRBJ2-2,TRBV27,TGTGCCAGCAGTTTATCCTGGTGGCTAGCGGGAGAAACCGGGGAGCTGTTTTTT,CASSLSWWLAGETGELFF
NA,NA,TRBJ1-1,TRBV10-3,TGTGCCATCAGTGAAGGCCGGGATATCCCCTTCTTAAGCACTGAAGCTTTCTTT,CAISEGRDIPFLSTEAFF
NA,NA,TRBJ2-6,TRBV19,TGTGCCAGTAGTATCGACAATTACTCTGGGGCCAACGTCCTGACTTTC,CASSIDNYSGANVLTF
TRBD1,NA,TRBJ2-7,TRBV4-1,TGCGCCAGCAGCCAAGCCGGGACAGGGACCTACGAGCAGTACTTC,CASSQAGTGTYEQYF
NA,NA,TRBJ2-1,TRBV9,TGTGCCAGCAGCGTAGAGGGGACCAGCTACAATGAGCAGTTCTTC,CASSVEGTSYNEQFF
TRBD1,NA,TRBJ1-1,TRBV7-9,TGTGCCAGCAGCACGACGGACAGGGGCACTGAAGCTTTCTTT,CASSTTDRGTEAFF
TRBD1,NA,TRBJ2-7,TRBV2,TGTGCCAGCAGTGAAGCGGGGGTACAGGGGGCTCCCGAGCAGTACTTC,CASSEAGVQGAPEQYF
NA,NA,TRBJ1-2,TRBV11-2,TGTGCCAGCAGCTCGCTCAGGGTTCAGGGCTTGGGTGGCTACACCTTC,CASSSLRVQGLGGYTF
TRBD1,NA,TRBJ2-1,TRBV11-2,TGTGCCAGCAGGAATGGACAGGGGGCCTACAATGAGCAGTTCTTC,CASRNGQGAYNEQFF
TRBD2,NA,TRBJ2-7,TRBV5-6,TGTGCCAGCAGCGTGCTAGCGGGGGGCTACGAGCAGTACTTC,CASSVLAGGYEQYF
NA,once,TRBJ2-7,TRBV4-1,TGCGCCAGCAGCCAAGTCGAAGGGGCCTACGAGCAGTACTTC,CASSQVEGAYEQYF
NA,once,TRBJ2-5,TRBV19,TGTGCCAGTAGTATGGTCCCTAGCCAAGAGACCCAGTACTTC,CASSMVPSQETQYF
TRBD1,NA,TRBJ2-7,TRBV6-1,TGTGCCAGCAGTGAAGAAGACCAGGGGGCGGCCTACGAGCAGTACTTC,CASSEEDQGAAYEQYF
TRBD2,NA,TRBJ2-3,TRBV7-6,TGTGCCAGCAGGGGACTAGCGGGAGATAGGGGCCCCACAGATACGCAGTATTTT,CASRGLAGDRGPTDTQYF
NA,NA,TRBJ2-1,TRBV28,TGTGCCAGCAGTTTACTAACCTGGGATGAGCAGTTCTTC,CASSLLTWDEQFF
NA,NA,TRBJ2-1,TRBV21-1,TGTGCCAGCAGCCCCCTAGCGGGAGGGACTGAGCAGTTCTTC,CASSPLAGGTEQFF
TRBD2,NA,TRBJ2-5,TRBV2,TGTGCCAGCAGCGGACTAGCGGGAGATCAAGAGACCCAGTACTTC,CASSGLAGDQETQYF
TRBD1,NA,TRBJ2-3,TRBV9,TGTGCCAGCAGCGCCCGGGACAGGGTCTCAGATACGCAGTATTTT,CASSARDRVSDTQYF
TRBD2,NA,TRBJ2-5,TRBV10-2,TGCGCCAGCGCAGCGGGGAGGGGAGAGACCCAGTACTTC,CASAAGRGETQYF
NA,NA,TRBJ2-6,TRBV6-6,TGTGCCAGCAGTTTTGGAGCCGCTGGGGCCAACGTCCTGACTTTC,CASSFGAAGANVLTF